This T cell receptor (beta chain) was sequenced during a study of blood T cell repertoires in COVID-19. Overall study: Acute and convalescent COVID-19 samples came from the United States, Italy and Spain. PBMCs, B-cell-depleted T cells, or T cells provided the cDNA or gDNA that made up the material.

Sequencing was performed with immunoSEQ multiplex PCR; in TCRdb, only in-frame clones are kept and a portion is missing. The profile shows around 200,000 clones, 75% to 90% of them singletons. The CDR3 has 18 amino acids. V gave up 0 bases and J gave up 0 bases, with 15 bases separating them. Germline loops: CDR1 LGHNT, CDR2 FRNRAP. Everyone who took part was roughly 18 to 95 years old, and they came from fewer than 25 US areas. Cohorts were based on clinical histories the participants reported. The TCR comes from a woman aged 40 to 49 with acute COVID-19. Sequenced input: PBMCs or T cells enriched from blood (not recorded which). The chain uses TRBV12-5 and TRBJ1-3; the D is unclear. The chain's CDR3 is CASGLVKMETNSGNTIYF. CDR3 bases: TGTGCTAGTGGTTTGGTAAAAATGGAGACCAACTCTGGAAACACCATATATTTT.